One and the same sample provided the 20 T cell receptor beta chains below, sequenced in a study of Graves' ophthalmopathy and Graves' hyperthyroidism. TCR beta CDR3 regions were amplified from RNA transcripts. Second-round multiplex PCR followed a first-round RT-PCR using HTBI primers. In TCRdb, the multiplex PCR reads were re-called with MiXCR into one record per CDR3 protein. Of about 740,000 distinct CDR3 sequences listed, approximately 40% are singletons. Sequenced sample: peripheral blood. The receptors shown here come from an adult man with Graves' ophthalmopathy.

This rearrangement joins TRBV11-1 to TRBJ1-1; a possible D gene is TRBD1 (5 bases). The CDR3 contains 18 residues. Germline V gives CDR1 SGHAT, CDR2 FQDESV (reference sequence). With 0 bases removed from V and 7 bases from J, the gap between germline ends came to 24 bases. The CDR3 loop is CASSLAAFRGSNTGEAFF. The CDR3 DNA reads TGTGCCAGCAGCTTAGCCGCCTTTAGGGGCTCAAACACTGGTGAAGCTTTCTTT.

This clonotype has ten or more counts. The chain links TRBV20-1 to TRBJ1-1; TRBD1 matches 11 bases. CDR1 DFQATT and CDR2 SNEGSKA come from the germline V gene (reference sequence). J lost 4 bases, V lost 6 bases, and 4 bases had no gene match. CDR3 size: 13 residues. The CDR3 DNA reads TGCAGTGCCACCGGGACAGGGGGCACTGAAGCTTTCTTT. It encodes CSATGTGGTEAFF.

This clonotype was counted ten times or more. The rearrangement joins TRBV10-3 to TRBJ1-2, with no clear D. V was pared by 3 bases and J by 0 bases, with 8 bases between. The CDR3 sequence is 14 residues long. Per the germline V gene, CDR1 is ENHRY and CDR2 is SYGVKD. As DNA, the CDR3 is TGTGCCATCAGTGATCCGACGGCTAACTATGGCTACACCTTC. Translated, it gives CAISDPTANYGYTF.

About this clonotype itself: This may be a read error: a much more frequent sequence differs by one nucleotide. V is TRBV2 and J is TRBJ1-4; D is undetermined. Germline V gives CDR1 SNHLY, CDR2 FYNNEI. V shed 6 bases and J shed 0 bases, with 11 bases lying between them. The CDR3 consists of 15 residues. This chain's CDR3 is CASRGSHATNEKLFF. In DNA form, the CDR3 reads TGTGCCAGCAGGGGCAGTCATGCAACTAATGAAAAACTGTTTTTT.

Turning to this clonotype: A much more abundant neighbour one base away suggests this may be a read error. The rearrangement joins TRBV29-1 to TRBJ2-5; TRBD2 is a possible D gene (5 bases). There are 13 residues in the CDR3. Trimming took 7 bases from V and 2 from J, leaving 14 bases between them. Per germline, CDR1 SQVTM and CDR2 ANQGSEA. The CDR3 loop is CSALQRQQETQYF. Written as DNA, the CDR3 is TGCAGCGCACTACAGCGGCAGCAAGAGACCCAGTACTTC.

V gene TRBV7-6 combines with J gene TRBJ2-5; 7 bases align to TRBD1. This CDR3 region has 15 residues. Germline V gene lookup returns CDR1 SGHVS and CDR2 FNYEAQ. Trimming took 5 bases from V and 5 from J; bases not matched to a gene: 11. CDR3 protein: CASSPQGVADETQYF. The CDR3 nucleotides read TGTGCCAGCAGCCCTCAGGGGGTCGCCGACGAGACCCAGTACTTC.

This sequence joins TRBV2 and TRBJ1-2; unclear D gene. Trimming removed 6 bases from V and 4 bases from J, with 12 bases in between. The CDR3 runs to 13 residues. Per the germline V gene, CDR1 is SNHLY and CDR2 is FYNNEI. The CDR3 sequence: CASRRVDTYGYTF. CDR3 bases: TGTGCCAGCAGGAGGGTAGACACCTATGGCTACACCTTC.

This rearrangement joins TRBV12-3 or TRBV12-4 to TRBJ2-5, with 8 bases identical to TRBD1. V gave up 6 bases and J gave up 5 bases; unmatched junction bases: 14. The length of the CDR3 is 16 residues. CDR3 coding DNA: TGTGCCAGCAGCCCGGGAATGACAGGGGCGGGTGAGACCCAGTACTTC. It specifies CASSPGMTGAGETQYF.

The chain joins TRBV25-1 to TRBJ1-2, with 7 positions matching TRBD1. Germline V gene lookup returns CDR1 MGHDK and CDR2 SYGVNS. V gave up 6 bases and J gave up 8 bases; unmatched junction bases: 12. CDR3 length: 14 amino acids. CDR3 residues: CASSLRPGGEGYTF. CDR3 sequence (DNA): TGTGCCAGCAGCTTACGCCCAGGGGGGGAGGGCTACACCTTC.

This clonotype was counted at least ten times. This chain uses TRBV15 with TRBJ1-5, with D hard to call. The CDR3 consists of 12 residues. CDR1 LNHNV and CDR2 YYDKDF come from the germline V gene (reference sequence). Trimming cost V 8 bases and J 7 bases, with 12 bases left between them. CDR3 residues: CATDGRGQPQHF. CDR3 coding DNA: TGTGCCACCGATGGGCGCGGGCAGCCCCAGCATTTT.

The V gene is TRBV11-2, the J gene TRBJ1-6; 8 nucleotides line up with TRBD1. Germline CDR1 reads SGHAT; CDR2 reads FQNNGV. V dropped 6 bases and J dropped 7; count of bases not matched to a gene: 8. The CDR3 totals 15 residues. The CDR3 coding sequence is TGTGCCAGCAGAAGGCTCAGGGGGCGAAATTCACCCCTCCACTTT. Its translation: CASRRLRGRNSPLHF. Combining the CDR3 with reference TRBV11-2 and TRBJ1-6 gives the whole variable domain EAGVAQSPRYKIIEKRQSVAFWCNPISGHATLYWYQQILGQGPKLLIQFQNNGVVDDSQLPKDRFSAERLKGVDSTLKIQPAKLEDSAVYLCASRRLRGRNSPLHFGNGTRLTVT.

The gene calls are TRBV29-1 and TRBJ2-3; D ambiguous. Trimming took 4 bases from V and 0 from J, leaving 8 bases between them. There are 13 residues in the CDR3. CDR1 and CDR2 from the germline V gene are SQVTM and ANQGSEA. CDR3 bases: TGCAGCGTTGGCCCGACTAGCACAGATACGCAGTATTTT. It translates to CSVGPTSTDTQYF.

V and J are TRBV18 and TRBJ1-1, with no clear D. The CDR3 loop spans 14 amino acids. V lost 2 bases, J lost 0 bases, and 7 bases lay in between. Germline V gives CDR1 KGHSH, CDR2 LQKENI. The DNA for the CDR3 is TGTGCCAGCTCACCAGCAGCTATGAACACTGAAGCTTTCTTT. Translated: CASSPAAMNTEAFF.

This clonotype has more than one count but fewer than ten. The V and J genes are TRBV4-3 and TRBJ1-1, with TRBD1 identical over 9 bases. Germline lookup yields CDR1 LGHNA and CDR2 YSLEER. The V gene end was trimmed by 1 base and the J gene end by 11 bases; junction bases not matched to a gene: 5. The CDR3 is 13 amino acids. CDR3 nucleotides: TGCGCCAGCAGCCAAGGGGACAGGGATCGGGCTTTCTTT. Protein: CASSQGDRDRAFF.

This clonotype was observed a handful of times. The chain couples TRBV9 to TRBJ2-3, with no clear D. Germline lookup yields CDR1 SGDLS and CDR2 YYNGEE. Between the trimmed V and J ends, which lost 4 bases and 9 bases, there was a span of 15 bases. CDR3 size: 13 residues. The CDR3 region is CASSYGDGVTQYF. The CDR3 bases are TGTGCCAGCAGCTACGGAGATGGAGTCACGCAGTATTTT.

This clonotype was observed at least ten times. The chain joins TRBV15 to TRBJ2-5; tentative D call: TRBD1 (6 bases). The CDR3 length is 15 residues. The germline V gene encodes CDR1 LNHNV and CDR2 YYDKDF (reference sequence). Between the trimmed V and J ends, which lost 3 bases and 3 bases, there was a span of 14 bases. Written as DNA, the CDR3 is TGTGCCACCAGCAGGGACCGGGACACGAAAGAGACCCAGTACTTC. It is translated as CATSRDRDTKETQYF.

The chain is built from TRBV19 and TRBJ2-5; 8 nucleotides agree with TRBD2. This CDR3 is 14 amino acids long. V trimming: 3 bases; J trimming: 5 bases; junction bases outside the gene matches: 5. The V gene's germline CDR1 is LNHDA and CDR2 SQIVND (reference sequence). DNA for the CDR3: TGTGCCAGTAGTATGTTCGGGGGGGCGGAGACCCAGTACTTC. It is translated as CASSMFGGAETQYF. Full variable domain (outside the CDR3, taken from reference TRBV19 and TRBJ2-5): DGGITQSPKYLFRKEGQNVTLSCEQNLNHDAMYWYRQDPGQGLRLIYYSQIVNDFQKGDIAEGYSVSREKKESFPLTVTSAQKNPTAFYLCASSMFGGAETQYFGPGTRLLVL.

This clonotype has ten or more counts. This sequence joins TRBV29-1 and TRBJ1-6; D is ambiguous. CDR1 is SQVTM and CDR2 is ANQGSEA in the germline V gene. The CDR3 is made up of 14 amino acids. With 5 bases removed from V and 7 bases from J, the gap between germline ends came to 15 bases. DNA for the CDR3: TGCAGCGTTTTATTTGGGGTAGGAAATTCACCCCTCCACTTT. It is translated as CSVLFGVGNSPLHF.

CDR3 coding DNA: TGTGCCAGCAGCGGGACAGGGAGGAACGAGACCCAGTACTTC. It yields the protein CASSGTGRNETQYF. The V gene is TRBV25-1, the J gene TRBJ2-5; 9 bases match TRBD1. In germline, CDR1 is MGHDK, CDR2 SYGVNS. V lost 6 bases to trimming and J lost 5 bases; unmatched junction nucleotides: 7. CDR3 length: 14 residues. Full variable domain (remainder filled in from reference TRBV25-1 and TRBJ2-5): EADIYQTPRYLVIGTGKKITLECSQTMGHDKMYWYQQDPGMELHLIHYSYGVNSTEKGDLSSESTVSRIRTEHFPLTLESARPSHTSQYLCASSGTGRNETQYFGPGTRLLVL.

This clonotype was observed many times. The chain couples TRBV10-3 to TRBJ1-6, with D hard to call. The CDR3 has 14 amino acids. Germline CDR1 ENHRY, CDR2 SYGVKD. The V and J ends lost 3 bases and 5 bases respectively, with 8 bases between them. The CDR3 bases are TGTGCCATCAGTGAAGGACGGGATAATTCACCCCTCCACTTT. Translating gives CAISEGRDNSPLHF.